The 20 T cell receptor beta chains listed next were all sequenced from one sample in a study of blood T cells in healthy people across ages (dated by TCRdb to between 2015 and 2017). Receptor amplification or capture employed 5' RACE. Sequencing took place on an Illumina HiSeq 2500. A second PCR of roughly 7 to 12 cycles was run with a J-beta primer mix and a sample-barcoded 5' primer. The raw public data were reprocessed by TCRdb itself: fastp quality trimming at Q25, MiXCR clonotype calling, in-frame beta chains only. One record per CDR3 amino acid sequence lists the most common genes and DNA. For this sample the table gives 750,000 to 1,000,000 distinct CDR3 sequences, of which about 29% were detected only once. Of the sample, 9.5% to 13% falls within the top ten clones. The same specimen was also included in a second study, on T cells of mothers and their children.

Sequencing input: blood. The receptors derive from a woman between 35 and 50 years old in good health.

This clonotype was detected a few times. The CDR3 region is CASSGPFYEQYF. The CDR3 DNA is TGTGCCAGCAGTGGGCCCTTTTACGAGCAGTACTTC. This chain uses TRBV6-2 or TRBV6-3 with TRBJ2-5; no firm D call. The DNA matches TRBJ2-7 better at its end, which makes the J call doubtful. CDR3 size: 12 residues. Germline V gene sequence: CDR1 MNHEY, CDR2 SVGEGT.

This chain links TRBV3-1 with TRBJ2-7; D remains ambiguous. Looked up from germline, CDR1 is LGHDT and CDR2 is YNNKEL (reference sequence). The CDR3 extends over 13 amino acids. V lost 6 bases, J lost 0 bases, and 9 bases lay in between. The CDR3 DNA follows: TGTGCCAGCAGACCTCCGAGCTCCTACGAGCAGTACTTC. Translation gives CASRPPSSYEQYF.

The chain combines TRBV7-2 with TRBJ2-5, with D perhaps given as TRBD1 or TRBD2 (5 bases each). Germline V lookup: CDR1 SGHTA, CDR2 FQGNSA. The CDR3 spans 14 residues. Trimming removed 1 base from V and 7 bases from J, with 13 bases in between. CDR3 amino acids: CASSLVGPRGTQYF. The CDR3 DNA sequence: TGTGCCAGCAGCTTAGTCGGACCGAGGGGGACCCAGTACTTC.

The genes are TRBV5-6 and TRBJ1-5; the D is unclear. V was pared by 1 base and J by 3 bases, with 5 bases between. CDR1 is SGHDT and CDR2 is YYEEEE in the germline V gene. The CDR3 totals 13 residues. The CDR3 DNA sequence: TGTGCCAGCAGCTTGCAGTACAATCAGCCCCAGCATTTT. Its protein product is CASSLQYNQPQHF.

This sequence joins TRBV28 and TRBJ2-1; no clear D. Trimming stripped 3 bases from V and 5 bases from J, with 11 bases between. The germline CDR1 and CDR2 sequences are MDHEN and SYDVKM. The CDR3 covers 14 residues. CDR3 nucleotide sequence: TGTGCCAGCAGTTTTCGTCAGCTTAACAATGAGCAGTTCTTC. This encodes CASSFRQLNNEQFF.

V is TRBV27 and J is TRBJ2-1; 12 bases fit TRBD2. V lost 4 bases and J lost 6; bases outside the gene matches: 4. This CDR3 has 15 amino acids. The germline gives CDR1 MNHEY, CDR2 SMNVEV (reference sequence). The CDR3 DNA reads TGTGCCAGCAGTTCTGGACTAGCGGGGACCAATGAGCAGTTCTTC. It specifies CASSSGLAGTNEQFF.

Concerning this clonotype: A read error may explain this, as a much larger clone is one base away. It is likely a read error, because the conserved phenylalanine at the end of the CDR3 is missing. The chain uses TRBV12-3 or TRBV12-4 and TRBJ1-1; no clear D. The V and J ends lost 5 bases and 2 bases respectively, with 9 bases between them. This CDR3 region has 13 residues. In DNA, the CDR3 is TGTGCCAGCAGTATACGGACTAACACTGAAGCTTTCTGT. Protein sequence: CASSIRTNTEAFC.

As regards this clonotype: Being one base from a much bigger clone, this may be a read error. The V gene is TRBV20-1, the J gene TRBJ1-2; the D gene is possibly TRBD1 (5 bases). This CDR3 comprises 13 residues. CDR1 is DFQATT, CDR2 SNEGSKA, per germline (reference sequence). In nucleotides, the CDR3 is TGCAGTCCTAGAGATCTGGGGGGGTATGGCTACACCTTC. Its translation: CSPRDLGGYGYTF.

This clonotype was recorded at least ten times. V and J are TRBV4-3 and TRBJ1-1; D not certain. The CDR3 is 15 residues long. Trimming removed 0 bases at V and 1 base at J, with 9 bases between. Looked up from germline, CDR1 is LGHNA and CDR2 is YSLEER. CDR3 in amino acids: CASSQDPGENTEAFF. CDR3 nucleotides: TGCGCCAGCAGCCAAGACCCAGGCGAGAACACTGAAGCTTTCTTT.

This clonotype was observed a few times. The V gene is TRBV20-1, the J gene TRBJ1-5; 7 nucleotides line up with TRBD1. Germline assignment: CDR1 DFQATT and CDR2 SNEGSKA (reference sequence). The CDR3 consists of 16 residues. With 1 base clipped from V and 6 bases from J, the junction kept 12 bases outside the gene matches. The CDR3 region is CSARAPETGLGQPQHF. The CDR3 DNA is TGCAGTGCTAGAGCCCCAGAGACAGGGCTCGGTCAGCCCCAGCATTTT.

V usage is TRBV19 and J usage is TRBJ1-5; D unclear. The V gene's germline CDR1 is LNHDA and CDR2 SQIVND (reference sequence). The CDR3 has 16 residues. Trimming stripped 2 bases from V and 1 base from J, with 12 bases between. The CDR3 spells CASSITSVRSNQPQHF. The DNA of the CDR3 is TGTGCCAGTAGTATAACTTCGGTGAGGAGCAATCAGCCCCAGCATTTT.

The V call is TRBV29-1, the J call TRBJ2-1; 9 bases are a match to TRBD1. This CDR3 comprises 15 residues. CDR1 and CDR2 from the germline V gene are SQVTM and ANQGSEA. Trimming cost V 4 bases and J 0 bases; bases outside gene matches: 4. This CDR3 is CSVVQGAASYNEQFF. In nucleotides, the CDR3 is TGCAGCGTTGTACAGGGGGCCGCCTCCTACAATGAGCAGTTCTTC.

Concerning this clonotype: This sequence may be a read error, since a much larger clone differs from it by one base. The chain employs TRBV4-2 and TRBJ2-5; TRBD2 is a possible D gene (6 bases). Germline V gene data show CDR1 as LGHNA and CDR2 as YNFKEQ. The CDR3 contains 13 residues. The CDR3 DNA sequence: TGTGCCAGCAGCCAAGAGAGTCGGGGGACCCAGTGCTTC. This sequence encodes CASSQESRGTQCF.

There are a few counts of this clonotype. This rearrangement joins TRBV28 to TRBJ2-4; 7 bases match TRBD1. Near its end, the DNA agrees better with TRBJ2-7, so the J call may be wrong. This CDR3 is 15 amino acids long. Germline V CDR1 and CDR2: MDHEN, SYDVKM. The CDR3 loop is CASSLRGRLQYEQYF. The CDR3, as DNA: TGTGCCAGCAGTTTAAGGGGGCGCTTACAATACGAGCAGTACTTC.

This clonotype was recorded at least ten times. The rearrangement joins TRBV4-3 to TRBJ2-3; 8 nucleotides align to TRBD1. Per germline, CDR1 LGHNA and CDR2 YSLEER. V lost 1 base to trimming and J lost 3 bases; unmatched junction nucleotides: 6. CDR3 size: 16 residues. The CDR3 coding sequence is TGCGCCAGCAGCCAAGTTTGGCAGGGGGCTACAGATACGCAGTATTTT. Translating it yields CASSQVWQGATDTQYF.

This clonotype has a count of ten or more. The rearrangement joins TRBV10-3 to TRBJ1-2, with D unresolved. Trimming took 4 bases from V and 4 from J, leaving 10 bases between them. Germline-derived CDR1 and CDR2 are ENHRY and SYGVKD. This CDR3 contains 13 residues. The CDR3 DNA is TGTGCCATCAGTGCGCAGGATAGCTATGGCTACACCTTC. This gives the protein CAISAQDSYGYTF.

The rearrangement links TRBV7-2 to TRBJ1-2, with 8 bases identical to TRBD1. The CDR3 contains 14 residues. V lost 5 bases, J lost 8 bases, and 10 bases stayed unmatched. From germline, CDR1 is SGHTA and CDR2 FQGNSA. CDR3 DNA: TGTGCCAGCAGCCATCAGGGGGCGGCTCGCGGCTACACCTTC. This sequence encodes CASSHQGAARGYTF.

The chain has TRBV27 and TRBJ1-4; TRBD1 matches at 7 bases. Germline CDR1 is MNHEY and CDR2 is SMNVEV (reference sequence). This CDR3 region has 16 residues. V was pared by 5 bases and J by 8 bases, with 14 bases of the junction left unmatched. CDR3 coding DNA: TGTGCCAGCAGTCTAATGGGCGACGCGACAGGGGAAAAACTGTTTTTT. This translates into CASSLMGDATGEKLFF.

As for this clonotype: Just one base apart from a much larger clone, this may be a read error. The CDR3 loop is CASGSRQGYEQYF. The CDR3 DNA sequence: TGTGCCAGCGGTTCGCGACAGGGCTACGAGCAGTACTTC. This rearrangement joins TRBV28 to TRBJ2-4; 7 positions match TRBD1. TRBJ2-7 explains the end of the DNA better; the J call may be wrong. Germline CDR1 and CDR2: MDHEN and SYDVKM. This CDR3 has 13 residues.

The table lists this clonotype with a count of one. CDR3 amino acids: CASRQLAGNYNEQFF. CDR3 sequence (DNA): TGCGCCAGCAGACAACTAGCGGGGAACTACAATGAGCAGTTCTTC. This chain joins TRBV5-1 and TRBJ2-1, with 10 bases fitting TRBD2. In germline, CDR1 is SGHRS, CDR2 YFSETQ. The CDR3 contains 15 residues. V trimming: 5 bases; J trimming: 3 bases; junction bases outside the gene matches: 5.